The 9 T cell receptor beta chains below all came from one sample that was sequenced in a study of T cells in Graves' hyperthyroidism and ophthalmopathy. The CDR3 regions of TCR beta were amplified from RNA transcripts. When the TCR CDR3 underwent first-round RT-PCR, the HTBI primer set was used. TCRdb reanalysed the multiplex PCR reads using MiXCR and keeps one entry per CDR3 protein. The table records fewer than 800,000 distinct CDR3 sequences, about 15% of them present only once. The sample was blood. These receptors were taken from a man between 18 and 35 years old with Graves' hyperthyroidism.

This clonotype was recorded a few times. This rearrangement joins TRBV5-1 to TRBJ2-5; D ambiguous. V gave up 0 bases and J gave up 1 base, with 7 bases separating them. Germline CDR1 SGHRS, CDR2 YFSETQ. The CDR3 is made up of 14 amino acids. The CDR3 region is CASSLAPAQETQYF. In DNA, the CDR3 is TGCGCCAGCAGCTTGGCCCCAGCCCAAGAGACCCAGTACTTC.

This chain connects TRBV29-1 to TRBJ2-7; D is perhaps TRBD1 or TRBD2 (5 bases each). CDR1 SQVTM and CDR2 ANQGSEA come from the germline V gene. V was pared by 1 base and J by 2 bases, with 12 bases between. CDR3 length equals 14 residues. The CDR3 region has the DNA TGCAGCGTTGAAGGCAGGGAGCCTCCCTACGAGCAGTACTTC. Protein: CSVEGREPPYEQYF.

This clonotype has just a few counts. The chain has TRBV2 and TRBJ2-2; no firm D call. CDR3 length equals 11 residues. V gave up 9 bases and J gave up 7 bases, with 9 bases separating them. Per the germline V gene, CDR1 is SNHLY and CDR2 is FYNNEI. For the CDR3, the DNA is TGTGCCAGGGAAGGCGGCGGGGAGCTGTTTTTT. Translated: CAREGGGELFF. Looking up the rest from reference TRBV2 and TRBJ2-2 gives the full variable domain: EPEVTQTPSHQVTQMGQEVILRCVPISNHLYFYWYRQILGQKVEFLVSFYNNEISEKSEIFDDQFSVERPDGSNFTLKIRSTKLEDSAMYFCAREGGGELFFGEGSRLTVL.

V is TRBV19 and J is TRBJ2-1; no clear D gene. The CDR3 runs 16 residues. Trimming took off 4 bases at V and 6 bases at J, with 19 bases between the two ends. Germline CDR1 reads LNHDA; CDR2 reads SQIVND (reference sequence). Here the CDR3 reads CASSTRFGSRSNEQFF. As DNA, the CDR3 is TGTGCCAGTAGTACCCGCTTTGGGTCTCGGAGCAATGAGCAGTTCTTC.

This clonotype was counted between two and nine times. The chain couples TRBV20-1 to TRBJ2-3; no firm D call. The CDR3 length is 13 residues. Germline CDR1 is DFQATT and CDR2 is SNEGSKA (reference sequence). Trimming left V 0 bases short and J 11 bases short, with 15 bases between. The CDR3 loop reads CSARDENLVRQYF. The CDR3 DNA follows: TGCAGTGCTAGAGATGAGAACCTCGTACGGCAGTATTTT.

The V call is TRBV6-2 or TRBV6-3, the J call TRBJ1-5; TRBD1 is a possible D gene (6 bases). This CDR3 comprises 14 residues. V was trimmed by 5 bases and J by 0 bases, leaving 8 bases between them. Germline CDR1 and CDR2: MNHEY and SVGEGT. The chain's CDR3 is CASSGTSSNQPQHF. CDR3 coding DNA: TGTGCCAGCAGTGGGACAAGTAGCAATCAGCCCCAGCATTTT.

This clonotype showed up many times. The V and J genes are TRBV20-1 and TRBJ2-3; no definite D call. There are 15 residues in the CDR3. Trimming removed 0 bases from V and 4 bases from J, with 14 bases in between. Germline CDR1 and CDR2: DFQATT and SNEGSKA (reference sequence). The CDR3 reads CSARDRLRVADTQYF. CDR3 coding DNA: TGCAGTGCTAGAGATCGGCTCCGTGTCGCAGATACGCAGTATTTT.

This chain joins TRBV6-2 or TRBV6-3 and TRBJ2-7; D is unresolved. The J call is doubtful: the DNA matches TRBJ2-1 better. The germline V gene encodes CDR1 MNHEY and CDR2 SVGEGT. There are 12 residues in the CDR3. The DNA of the CDR3 is TGTGCCAGCAGTTACGACGGCTACGAGCAGTTCTTC. Its protein product is CASSYDGYEQFF.

The chain carries TRBV29-1 and TRBJ2-3; D tentatively reads TRBD1 or TRBD2 (5 bases each). Germline V gene sequence: CDR1 SQVTM, CDR2 ANQGSEA. This CDR3 has 15 residues. The germline V and J ends were trimmed by 1 base and 0 bases, with 11 bases remaining between them. Here the CDR3 reads CSVEALRDSTDTQYF. DNA for the CDR3: TGCAGCGTTGAAGCCCTCAGGGACAGCACAGATACGCAGTATTTT.